One and the same sample provided the 15 T cell receptor beta chains below, sequenced in a study of vaccination and CD4 T cells after COVID-19. The treatment here: roughly 10-day PBMC culture with coronavirus spike peptide pools or control peptides (ViraFEST assay). Antigen specificity for these receptors is unknown. Cultured CD4+ T cells had their DNA profiled by the Oncomine TCR Beta short-read assay. One entry per CDR3 protein, called by TCRdb with MiXCR from the PCR reads. The repertoire has about 15,000 distinct CDR3 sequences, around 44% of them found once; the top ten carry about 8%. What was sequenced was CD4+ T cells from blood, cultured in vitro. The receptors derive from a human donor who had recovered from COVID-19.

In its sample, this clonotype was seen a few times. J is TRBJ2-7 and V is TRBV6-1; D gene unclear. Germline V lookup: CDR1 MNHNS, CDR2 SASEGT. The CDR3 extends over 13 amino acids. V shed 3 bases and J shed 2 bases, with 8 bases lying between them. CDR3 in DNA: TGTGCCAGCAGTGACAGCGTCCCCTACGAGCAGTACTTC. It encodes CASSDSVPYEQYF.

This clonotype came up a few times. The V and J genes are TRBV7-2 and TRBJ1-2, with D perhaps matching TRBD1 (6 bases). The V gene's germline CDR1 is SGHTA and CDR2 FQGNSA. CDR3 size: 15 residues. V lost 5 bases and J 6 bases, leaving 19 bases between the germline ends. CDR3 amino acids: CASSPSQGARNGYTF. In nucleotides, the CDR3 is TGTGCCAGCAGCCCCTCACAGGGTGCAAGAAATGGCTACACCTTC.

The chain has TRBV27 and TRBJ1-1, with D hard to call. V lost 6 bases to trimming and J lost 1 base, with 9 bases between them. Germline CDR1 reads MNHEY; CDR2 reads SMNVEV (reference sequence). The CDR3 is 13 residues long. In nucleotides, the CDR3 is TGTGCCAGCAGGACACGATCGAACACTGAAGCTTTCTTT. Encoded protein: CASRTRSNTEAFF.

The chain is built from TRBV6-1 and TRBJ2-5, with D possibly called TRBD1 or TRBD2 (6 bases each). The germline V gene encodes CDR1 MNHNS and CDR2 SASEGT. The CDR3 covers 17 residues. Trimming removed 5 bases from V and 5 bases from J, with 24 bases in between. In nucleotides, the CDR3 is TGTGCCAGCAGTCGACGGACAGTCGCGGTGGGGAGGGAGACCCAGTACTTC. As protein: CASSRRTVAVGRETQYF.

CDR3 residues: CASRYNTDTQYF. The CDR3 DNA follows: TGTGCCAGCAGATATAACACGGATACGCAGTATTTT. The chain has TRBV2 and TRBJ2-3; no clear D. The CDR3 totals 12 residues. Germline V gene sequence: CDR1 SNHLY, CDR2 FYNNEI. V dropped 6 bases and J dropped 6 bases, with 10 bases sitting between them.

This clonotype was recorded a few times. The CDR3 here is CASSRTSGKIYEQYF. The CDR3 DNA reads TGTGCCAGCAGCCGAACTAGCGGGAAGATCTACGAGCAGTACTTC. This chain joins TRBV27 and TRBJ2-7; TRBD2 aligns across 10 bases. The CDR3 has 15 amino acids. Per germline, CDR1 MNHEY and CDR2 SMNVEV (reference sequence). Trimming at V came to 6 bases and at J to 3 bases, leaving 8 bases not matched to a gene.

The chain links TRBV7-9 to TRBJ2-5; D not certain. Germline V gives CDR1 SEHNR, CDR2 FQNEAQ (reference sequence). The V end was cut by 3 bases, the J end by 0 bases, with 5 bases between. The CDR3 is 13 amino acids. As DNA, the CDR3 is TGTGCCAGCAGCTTGGGTTACCAAGAGACCCAGTACTTC. Amino acids: CASSLGYQETQYF.

This chain uses TRBV15 with TRBJ2-7; D unclear. Germline V gene lookup returns CDR1 LNHNV and CDR2 YYDKDF (reference sequence). The ends were cut back, 3 bases at V and 0 bases at J, with 3 bases in the middle. This CDR3 is built from 12 residues. The CDR3 region has the DNA TGTGCCACCAGCAGGGACTCCTACGAGCAGTACTTC. This encodes CATSRDSYEQYF.

The chain is built from TRBV14 and TRBJ2-3; D is possibly TRBD1 (6 bases). The germline gives CDR1 SGHDN, CDR2 FVKESK. This CDR3 has 15 residues. Trimming pared 4 bases from V and 2 bases from J, leaving 13 bases between. CDR3 region: CASSPGTLYTDTQYF. The CDR3 nucleotides read TGTGCCAGCAGCCCCGGGACACTTTACACAGATACGCAGTATTTT. The full variable domain, in which reference TRBV14 and TRBJ2-3 provide the parts outside the CDR3, is EAGVTQFPSHSVIEKGQTVTLRCDPISGHDNLYWYRRVMGKEIKFLLHFVKESKQDESGMPNNRFLAERTGGTYSTLKVQPAELEDSGVYFCASSPGTLYTDTQYFGPGTRLTVL.

This clonotype showed up just a few times. The genes are TRBV11-3 and TRBJ2-1; D tentatively reads TRBD1 or TRBD2 (5 bases each). CDR3 length: 12 amino acids. Trimming cost V 6 bases and J 9 bases, with 12 bases left between them. Germline CDR1 reads SGHNT; CDR2 reads YENEEA. This CDR3 reads CASRHSGGEQFF. Written as DNA, the CDR3 is TGTGCCAGCAGGCATTCTGGGGGTGAGCAGTTCTTC.

V and J are TRBV10-1 and TRBJ1-6; the D gene is possibly TRBD1 (6 bases). The V end was cut by 6 bases, the J end by 10 bases, with 13 bases between. Germline V gives CDR1 WNHNN, CDR2 SYGVQD (reference sequence). The CDR3 consists of 13 residues. DNA for the CDR3: TGCGCCAGCAGCCAGGGGATTGGGTCACCCCTCCACTTT. Translation gives CASSQGIGSPLHF.

The rearrangement links TRBV27 to TRBJ2-7; 11 bases line up with TRBD1. CDR3 length: 14 residues. Germline V gene lookup returns CDR1 MNHEY and CDR2 SMNVEV (reference sequence). V was clipped by 6 bases and J by 6 bases; unmatched bases: 7. Written as DNA, the CDR3 is TGTGCCAGCAGAATCGGACAGGGGGCTCTCGAGCAGTACTTC. Its protein product is CASRIGQGALEQYF.

This chain links TRBV6-1 with TRBJ1-5; 7 positions match TRBD1. CDR1 and CDR2 (germline): MNHNS, SASEGT. V trimming: 5 bases; J trimming: 7 bases; junction bases outside the gene matches: 8. The CDR3 is made up of 14 amino acids. The CDR3 DNA reads TGTGCCAGCAGTCCCCGACAGGGTTTACAGCCCCAGCATTTT. This translates into CASSPRQGLQPQHF.

This sequence joins TRBV11-2 and TRBJ2-6, with D possibly TRBD2 on 6 matching bases. V was trimmed by 3 bases and J by 0 bases, leaving 9 bases between them. This CDR3 region has 16 residues. Germline V CDR1 and CDR2: SGHAT, FQNNGV. Here the CDR3 reads CASSLTGASGANVLTF. For the CDR3, the DNA is TGTGCCAGCAGCTTGACGGGAGCCTCTGGGGCCAACGTCCTGACTTTC.

V and J are TRBV2 and TRBJ1-1; no reliable D call. Germline lookup yields CDR1 SNHLY and CDR2 FYNNEI. Trimming shortened V by 8 bases and J by 5 bases, and 6 bases separated the two germline ends. This CDR3 contains 10 residues. CDR3 residues: CASVSTEAFF. The CDR3 DNA reads as TGTGCCAGCGTCTCGACTGAAGCTTTCTTT.